These 30 T cell receptor beta chains originate from one sample sequenced in a study of cytomegalovirus exposure and HLA in healthy donors. This table comes from immunoSEQ multiplex PCR, and its TCRdb copy is limited to in-frame clones, with some not included. The repertoire consists of around 150,000 clones, with 70% to 85% occurring once and the leading ten covering roughly 29%. The sequenced material came from PBMCs. The receptors derive from a man aged 25 to 40 in good health and CMV-seropositive.

The V gene is TRBV10-3, the J gene TRBJ2-1, with 14 nucleotides matching TRBD2. V was pared by 6 bases and J by 7 bases, with 5 bases of the junction left unmatched. Germline CDR1 is ENHRY and CDR2 is SYGVKD. The CDR3 has 15 amino acids. In nucleotides, the CDR3 is TGTGCCATCAGCGGGACTAGCGGGGGTTTTAATGAGCAGTTCTTC. Translating it yields CAISGTSGGFNEQFF.

The genes are TRBV6-6 and TRBJ2-6; 7 bases are shared with TRBD2. This CDR3 has 16 residues. Trimming removed 5 bases from V and 0 bases from J; junction bases left unmatched: 4. Per the germline V gene, CDR1 is MNHNY and CDR2 is SVGAGI (reference sequence). CDR3: CASSARGVSGANVLTF. CDR3 DNA sequence: TGTGCCAGCAGTGCCCGGGGGGTCTCTGGGGCCAACGTCCTGACTTTC.

This chain links TRBV7-8 with TRBJ2-5; D is unclear. The CDR3 extends over 12 amino acids. Germline V gene data show CDR1 as SGHVS and CDR2 as FQNEAQ. V dropped 1 base and J dropped 7 bases, with 7 bases sitting between them. This chain's CDR3 is CASSLEVATQYF. CDR3 coding DNA: TGTGCCAGCAGCTTAGAAGTAGCGACCCAGTACTTC.

This clone was recorded only once. J is TRBJ1-2 and V is TRBV29-1; D not certain. This CDR3 has 15 residues. V lost 6 bases and J lost 0, with 17 bases in between. Per the germline V gene, CDR1 is SQVTM and CDR2 is ANQGSEA. The CDR3 bases are TGCAGCGTCCACCCCGCCCCGGGTCCTAACTATGGCTACACCTTC. Its translation: CSVHPAPGPNYGYTF.

This sequence joins TRBV29-1 and TRBJ2-7; 9 nucleotides align to TRBD2. V lost 0 bases, J lost 0 bases, and 3 bases stayed unmatched. The germline V gene has CDR1 SQVTM and CDR2 ANQGSEA. This CDR3 has 15 residues. The CDR3 sequence: CSVEDSSGISYEQYF. DNA for the CDR3: TGCAGCGTTGAAGATTCTAGCGGGATCTCCTACGAGCAGTACTTC.

In its sample, this clone was seen once. The chain recombines TRBV7-2 with TRBJ1-3, with D possibly TRBD1 on 6 matching bases. V lost 5 bases and J 3 bases, leaving 14 bases between the germline ends. Germline CDR1 reads SGHTA; CDR2 reads FQGNSA. This CDR3 has 15 amino acids. CDR3 sequence (DNA): TGTGCCAGCAGCCAACAGGGAGTTAGTGGAAACACCATATATTTT. This sequence encodes CASSQQGVSGNTIYF.

This clone was detected only a few times. The chain employs TRBV10-3 and TRBJ1-2, with a tentative D call TRBD1 (6 bases). CDR1 and CDR2 from the germline V gene are ENHRY and SYGVKD. Trimming removed 7 bases at V and 4 bases at J, with 16 bases between. CDR3 length equals 14 residues. CDR3 nucleotide sequence: TGTGCCATCACAACAGGGTCGGGCTCCTATGGCTACACCTTC. Amino acid sequence: CAITTGSGSYGYTF.

The chain couples TRBV18 to TRBJ2-7, with 7 bases matching TRBD2. This CDR3 comprises 15 residues. Germline V gene lookup returns CDR1 KGHSH and CDR2 LQKENI. J was trimmed by 0 bases and V by 2 bases; bases with no gene match: 4. This CDR3 reads CASSPGGDLSYEQYF. CDR3 DNA sequence: TGTGCCAGCTCACCAGGGGGGGATCTCTCCTACGAGCAGTACTTC.

V and J are TRBV7-9 and TRBJ1-2; 8 nucleotides line up with TRBD1. The CDR3 sequence is 17 residues long. Germline trimming cut 5 bases from V and 1 base from J; bases unmatched to any gene: 12. CDR1 and CDR2 from the germline V gene are SEHNR and FQNEAQ (reference sequence). CDR3 amino acids: CASSKLRGRGRNYGYTF. Written as DNA, the CDR3 is TGTGCCAGCAGCAAACTCCGGGGCAGGGGGCGTAACTATGGCTACACCTTC.

The V and J genes are TRBV5-6 and TRBJ1-2; D unclear. The V end was cut by 4 bases, the J end by 7 bases, with 11 bases between. Germline CDR1 is SGHDT and CDR2 is YYEEEE. CDR3 length equals 12 residues. The CDR3: CASSGESGGYTF. The DNA of the CDR3 is TGTGCCAGCAGCGGGGAGAGCGGTGGCTACACCTTC.

At least ten counts were recorded for this clone. The chain combines TRBV7-2 with TRBJ2-1, with 8 nucleotides matching TRBD2. The trim removed 2 bases at V and 7 bases at J, leaving 7 bases unmatched. Germline V gene sequence: CDR1 SGHTA, CDR2 FQGNSA. The CDR3 is made up of 15 amino acids. CDR3 residues: CASSLSSGDLNEQFF. The CDR3 coding sequence is TGTGCCAGCAGCTTAAGTAGCGGGGATCTTAATGAGCAGTTCTTC.

The V gene is TRBV7-2, the J gene TRBJ1-2, with 8 bases aligning to TRBD1. J gave up 4 bases and V 4 bases, and 11 bases lay outside the gene matches. The length of the CDR3 is 16 residues. The germline gives CDR1 SGHTA, CDR2 FQGNSA. DNA for the CDR3: TGTGCCAGCAGCTGGTCTGGGGTAGACAGGGGCTATGGCTACACCTTC. This gives the protein CASSWSGVDRGYGYTF.

This clone has more than one count but fewer than ten. The chain uses TRBV5-1 and TRBJ2-2; D is ambiguous. V lost 0 bases and J 4 bases, leaving 4 bases between the germline ends. Germline V CDR1 and CDR2: SGHRS, YFSETQ. CDR3 length: 13 amino acids. CDR3 protein: CASSLDGTGELFF. The CDR3 DNA follows: TGCGCCAGCAGCTTGGACGGCACCGGGGAGCTGTTTTTT. Based on the CDR3 plus reference TRBV5-1 and TRBJ2-2, the full variable domain is KAGVTQTPRYLIKTRGQQVTLSCSPISGHRSVSWYQQTPGQGLQFLFEYFSETQRNKGNFPGRFSGRQFSNSRSEMNVSTLELGDSALYLCASSLDGTGELFFGEGSRLTVL.

The chain uses TRBV2 and TRBJ2-5; maybe TRBD1 (6 bases). Trimming pared 5 bases from V and 3 bases from J, leaving 13 bases between. Germline-derived CDR1 and CDR2 are SNHLY and FYNNEI. The CDR3 is 14 amino acids. The CDR3 loop reads CASSPRDMEETQYF. The CDR3 DNA is TGTGCCAGCAGTCCCCGGGACATGGAAGAGACCCAGTACTTC.

The chain carries TRBV2 and TRBJ1-4; weak D call: TRBD1 (5 bases). The CDR3 length is 12 residues. Looked up from germline, CDR1 is SNHLY and CDR2 is FYNNEI. V lost 8 bases, J lost 4 bases, and 8 bases lay in between. CDR3 nucleotides: TGTGCCAGCCTCGGGGGTAATGAAAAACTGTTTTTT. Protein product: CASLGGNEKLFF.

This clone was seen a handful of times. The chain is built from TRBV2 and TRBJ1-6, with D perhaps TRBD1 (6 bases). Trimming took off 3 bases at V and 7 bases at J, with 13 bases between the two ends. Germline assignment: CDR1 SNHLY and CDR2 FYNNEI. This CDR3 comprises 15 residues. In nucleotides, the CDR3 is TGTGCCAGCAGTGACGGGGGGACACAGAATTCACCCCTCCACTTT. Its translation is CASSDGGTQNSPLHF.

The rearrangement joins TRBV18 to TRBJ1-2; 9 bases agree with TRBD1. V gave up 4 bases and J gave up 6 bases; unmatched junction bases: 9. Per the germline V gene, CDR1 is KGHSH and CDR2 is LQKENI. The CDR3 spans 15 residues. CDR3 in DNA: TGTGCCAGCTCACTCAACAGGGGGCAGGAGGATGGCTACACCTTC. This encodes CASSLNRGQEDGYTF.

The chain uses TRBV6-6 and TRBJ2-5, with TRBD1 as a possible D gene (7 bases). The CDR3 spans 14 residues. Germline CDR1 reads MNHNY; CDR2 reads SVGAGI (reference sequence). Trimming removed 6 bases at V and 4 bases at J, with 15 bases between. The CDR3 sequence: CASRRGTDRETQYF. In nucleotides, the CDR3 is TGTGCCAGCAGGCGCGGGACAGATAGAGAGACCCAGTACTTC.

The table lists this clone with a few counts. The chain couples TRBV9 to TRBJ2-5; 10 nucleotides align to TRBD2. V shed 0 bases, J shed 5 bases, and the junction held 7 bases outside the gene matches. Germline-derived CDR1 and CDR2 are SGDLS and YYNGEE. The CDR3 covers 16 residues. CDR3 sequence: CASSVGLAGVTETQYF. The CDR3, as DNA: TGTGCCAGCAGCGTAGGGCTAGCGGGGGTAACGGAGACCCAGTACTTC. Using reference TRBV9 and TRBJ2-5 for the parts outside the CDR3, the full variable domain is DSGVTQTPKHLITATGQRVTLRCSPRSGDLSVYWYQQSLDQGLQFLIQYYNGEERAKGNILERFSAQQFPDLHSELNLSSLELGDSALYFCASSVGLAGVTETQYFGPGTRLLVL.

The V call is TRBV5-4, the J call TRBJ2-1; D ambiguous. The V and J ends lost 3 bases and 10 bases respectively, with 14 bases between them. CDR1 and CDR2 (germline): SGHNT, YYREEE (reference sequence). This CDR3 has 13 amino acids. This CDR3 reads CASSSLEVREQFF. DNA of the CDR3: TGTGCCAGCAGCTCATTAGAGGTGAGGGAGCAGTTCTTC.

The V call is TRBV15, the J call TRBJ2-7; 10 positions agree with TRBD1. Trimming cost V 2 bases and J 6 bases; bases outside gene matches: 10. The CDR3 covers 16 residues. Per the germline V gene, CDR1 is LNHNV and CDR2 is YYDKDF (reference sequence). The CDR3 is CATSRNSGTGVGEQYF. The CDR3 DNA reads TGTGCCACCAGCAGAAATTCCGGGACAGGGGTGGGCGAGCAGTACTTC.

V usage is TRBV27 and J usage is TRBJ2-7; D not certain. Germline values: CDR1 MNHEY, CDR2 SMNVEV (reference sequence). This CDR3 region has 14 residues. Trimming shortened V by 4 bases and J by 3 bases, and 13 bases separated the two germline ends. The CDR3 sequence is CASSSYLNSYEQYF. The CDR3 region has the DNA TGTGCCAGCAGTTCCTACCTAAATAGCTACGAGCAGTACTTC.

This chain connects TRBV18 to TRBJ2-1; 13 bases are a match to TRBD2. Per germline, CDR1 KGHSH and CDR2 LQKENI. Unmatched junction bases numbered 7, after V lost 7 bases and J lost 4 bases. The CDR3 sequence is 16 residues long. As DNA, the CDR3 is TGTGCCAGCTTTATCGGACTAGCGGGAGTGTACAATGAGCAGTTCTTC. This codes for CASFIGLAGVYNEQFF.

The chain recombines TRBV6-4 with TRBJ1-1; D is possibly TRBD1 (6 bases). V was pared by 6 bases and J by 5 bases, with 19 bases between. The germline gives CDR1 MRHNA, CDR2 SNTAGT. CDR3 length: 15 residues. Written as DNA, the CDR3 is TGTGCCAGCAGCGCAGATCCGCAGGGGCGAACTGAAGCTTTCTTT. Its protein is CASSADPQGRTEAFF.

This clone was recorded at least ten times. The genes are TRBV5-1 and TRBJ2-1; possible D gene TRBD1, 6 bases. Deletions cut 1 base from V and 3 bases from J, with 8 bases between. The germline V gene encodes CDR1 SGHRS and CDR2 YFSETQ. This CDR3 spans 14 amino acids. The CDR3: CASSLRTDYNEQFF. The CDR3 DNA reads as TGCGCCAGCAGCTTGCGGACAGACTACAATGAGCAGTTCTTC.

The V call is TRBV4-1, the J call TRBJ1-5; no definite D call. This CDR3 region has 14 residues. V lost 1 base to trimming and J lost 9 bases, with 13 bases between them. Germline V gene sequence: CDR1 MGHRA, CDR2 YSYEKL. The DNA of the CDR3 is TGCGCCAGCAGCCAAGTGGGCCCTGAGGGGCCCCAGCATTTT. Translating it yields CASSQVGPEGPQHF.

The chain carries TRBV7-3 and TRBJ2-2, with TRBD2 matching over 8 bases. Trimming removed 5 bases from V and 5 bases from J; junction bases left unmatched: 10. The CDR3 loop spans 16 amino acids. Germline values: CDR1 SGHTA, CDR2 FQGTGA. The CDR3 nucleotides read TGTGCCAGCAGCCCTCGTCGGGGGGGCCTGACCGGGGAGCTGTTTTTT. This sequence encodes CASSPRRGGLTGELFF.

The table lists this clone with a few counts. The genes are TRBV11-3 and TRBJ2-1, with 14 bases that match TRBD2. This CDR3 has 17 amino acids. CDR1 is SGHNT and CDR2 is YENEEA in the germline V gene. Trimming at V came to 5 bases and at J to 6 bases, leaving 9 bases not matched to a gene. CDR3 sequence: CASSLGLAGGPVNEQFF. The CDR3 nucleotides read TGTGCCAGCAGCCTTGGACTAGCGGGAGGTCCGGTCAATGAGCAGTTCTTC.

The chain is built from TRBV7-2 and TRBJ2-1; 7 bases match TRBD1. CDR3 length equals 15 residues. After removal of 5 bases from V and 1 base from J, the junction contained 5 bases not matched to a gene. Per the germline V gene, CDR1 is SGHTA and CDR2 is FQGNSA. The DNA of the CDR3 is TGTGCCAGCAGCGAGGGGGCGGTGTCCTACAATGAGCAGTTCTTC. It codes for CASSEGAVSYNEQFF.

This chain uses TRBV9 with TRBJ2-3; D might be TRBD1 (7 bases). CDR1 is SGDLS, CDR2 YYNGEE, per germline. V was cut by 4 bases and J by 0 bases, with 12 bases left in between. The length of the CDR3 is 15 residues. CDR3 residues: CASSPGGSSTDTQYF. The DNA for the CDR3 is TGTGCCAGCAGCCCAGGGGGGTCTAGCACAGATACGCAGTATTTT.